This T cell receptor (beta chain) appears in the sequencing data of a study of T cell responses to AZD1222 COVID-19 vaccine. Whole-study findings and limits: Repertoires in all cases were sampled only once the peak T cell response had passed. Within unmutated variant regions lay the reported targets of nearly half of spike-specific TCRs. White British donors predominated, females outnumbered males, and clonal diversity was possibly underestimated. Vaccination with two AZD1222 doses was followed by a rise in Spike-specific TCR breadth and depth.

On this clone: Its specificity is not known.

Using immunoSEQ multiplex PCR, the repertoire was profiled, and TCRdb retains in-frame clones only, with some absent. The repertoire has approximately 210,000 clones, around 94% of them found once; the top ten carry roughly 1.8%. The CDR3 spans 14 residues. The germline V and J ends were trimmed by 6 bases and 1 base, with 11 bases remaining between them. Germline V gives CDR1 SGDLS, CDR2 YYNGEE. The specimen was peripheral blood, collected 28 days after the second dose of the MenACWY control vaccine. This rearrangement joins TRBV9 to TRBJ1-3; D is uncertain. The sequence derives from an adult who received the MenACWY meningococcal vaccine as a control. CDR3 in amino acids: CASTTRESGNTIYF. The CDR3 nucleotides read TGTGCCAGCACTACAAGGGAGTCTGGAAACACCATATATTTT.